The rows below give T cell receptor beta chains drawn from one sample of a study of cytomegalovirus exposure and HLA in healthy donors. Measured with immunoSEQ multiplex PCR; TCRdb has only the in-frame clones, and not every one. The sample carries 100,000 to 150,000 clones, about four fifths recorded once. Sequenced: PBMCs. The origin of the receptors is a woman in her thirties or forties in good health and CMV-seronegative. CDR3s include the opening cysteine and the closing phenylalanine or tryptophan. Fields, in order: clone size, J gene, D gene, V gene, CDR3 protein, CDR3 DNA. A D gene is named only where the DNA matches it firmly. Expanded clones get a size class; other rows say once, few or many, or leave the size out.

-	TRBJ1-4	-	TRBV15	CATRQGPAGPMEKLFF	TGTGCCACCAGACAGGGCCCAGCGGGACCCATGGAAAAACTGTTTTTT
-	TRBJ2-1	TRBD1	TRBV7-2	CASSHYRGEQFF	TGTGCCAGCAGCCACTACAGGGGTGAGCAGTTCTTC
-	TRBJ2-7	-	TRBV4-3	CASSQRSGEYEQYF	TGCGCCAGCAGCCAGAGGTCGGGGGAGTACGAGCAGTACTTC
-	TRBJ1-1	-	TRBV9	CASSVIQGHRDTEAFF	TGTGCCAGCAGCGTAATTCAGGGTCACCGGGACACTGAAGCTTTCTTT
-	TRBJ2-1	TRBD2	TRBV7-2	CASSLVGTSGGNEQFF	TGTGCCAGCAGCTTAGTGGGGACTAGCGGGGGGAATGAGCAGTTCTTC
-	TRBJ2-7	TRBD1	TRBV27	CASSLSIDRVYEQYF	TGTGCCAGCAGTTTATCGATCGACAGGGTCTACGAGCAGTACTTC
-	TRBJ2-1	TRBD2	TRBV6-6	CASSYARTRLYNEQFF	TGTGCCAGCAGTTACGCCAGGACTAGACTATACAATGAGCAGTTCTTC
-	TRBJ1-1	-	TRBV29-1	CSAPLGVNTEAFF	TGCAGCGCGCCCTTAGGAGTTAACACTGAAGCTTTCTTT
-	TRBJ2-1	TRBD1	TRBV11-2	CAVDRGSSYNEQFF	TGTGCCGTGGACAGGGGGAGCTCCTACAATGAGCAGTTCTTC
-	TRBJ1-1	-	TRBV7-2	CASSLHGVLFMNTEAFF	TGTGCCAGCAGCTTACACGGGGTTCTTTTTATGAACACTGAAGCTTTCTTT
-	TRBJ1-4	TRBD1	TRBV7-9	CASSRGTGREKLFF	TGTGCCAGCAGCCGCGGGACAGGGAGGGAAAAACTGTTTTTT
-	TRBJ1-5	-	TRBV7-2	CASSLVEGNQPQHF	TGTGCCAGCAGCTTAGTGGAGGGGAATCAGCCCCAGCATTTT
-	TRBJ2-7	-	TRBV21-1	CASSKGGPTLPYEQYF	TGTGCCAGCAGCAAAGGAGGGCCGACACTTCCCTACGAGCAGTACTTC
-	TRBJ2-1	-	TRBV6-1	CASSAGEQFF	TGTGCCAGCAGTGCCGGGGAGCAGTTCTTC
-	TRBJ1-2	-	TRBV29-1	CSVGGGREVDGYTF	TGCAGCGTCGGGGGGGGCAGGGAGGTCGATGGCTACACCTTC
-	TRBJ1-2	-	TRBV5-5	CASSLVPANYGYTF	TGTGCCAGCAGCTTGGTGCCAGCTAACTATGGCTACACCTTC
-	TRBJ1-2	-	TRBV7-8	CASSLVAGTNYGYTF	TGTGCCAGCAGCTTAGTGGCAGGCACCAACTATGGCTACACCTTC
-	TRBJ2-1	-	TRBV4-1	CASSHAEVPTGRNEQFF	TGCGCCAGCAGCCACGCTGAGGTTCCGACAGGGAGGAATGAGCAGTTCTTC
-	TRBJ2-2	-	TRBV7-2	CASSIGTPGELFF	TGTGCCAGCAGCATCGGGACTCCCGGGGAGCTGTTTTTT
once	TRBJ2-1	-	TRBV2	CASTRGGLAGNEQFF	TGTGCCAGCACCCGAGGGGGATTAGCGGGCAATGAGCAGTTCTTC
-	TRBJ1-1	-	TRBV4-2	CASSQERGASTEAFF	TGTGCCAGCAGCCAAGAACGGGGGGCAAGCACTGAAGCTTTCTTT
-	TRBJ2-5	-	TRBV9	CASSGRESEVQETQYF	TGTGCCAGCAGCGGACGGGAGTCGGAGGTCCAAGAGACCCAGTACTTC
-	TRBJ1-5	-	TRBV19	CASTLTGGNNQPQHF	TGTGCCAGTACCTTGACAGGTGGGAACAATCAGCCCCAGCATTTT
-	TRBJ2-3	-	TRBV7-2	CASSFRISSTDTQYF	TGTGCCAGCAGCTTCCGTATTTCTAGCACAGATACGCAGTATTTT
-	TRBJ2-3	-	TRBV4-1	CASSQDPLLARVSDTQYF	TGCGCCAGCAGCCAAGACCCACTCCTGGCCCGGGTATCAGATACGCAGTATTTT
-	TRBJ2-5	-	TRBV5-6	CASSLWQEETQYF	TGTGCCAGCAGCTTGTGGCAGGAAGAGACCCAGTACTTC
many	TRBJ1-6	-	TRBV5-1	CASSSGQQNSPLHF	TGCGCCAGCAGCTCAGGACAGCAGAATTCACCCCTCCACTTT
-	TRBJ2-5	TRBD2	TRBV9	CASSPTTGRALGETQYF	TGTGCCAGCAGCCCCACGACCGGGAGGGCCCTCGGGGAGACCCAGTACTTC
-	TRBJ2-7	-	TRBV5-4	CASSFQAEQYF	TGTGCCAGCAGCTTCCAGGCAGAGCAGTACTTC
-	TRBJ2-2	TRBD2	TRBV7-3	CASSRVSAGGSTGELFF	TGTGCCAGCAGCCGCGTATCGGCGGGGGGCTCCACCGGGGAGCTGTTTTTT
-	TRBJ1-2	TRBD1	TRBV4-1	CASSRQGLDYGYTF	TGCGCCAGCAGCCGACAGGGTTTGGACTATGGCTACACCTTC
-	TRBJ1-1	-	TRBV7-2	CASSLAPGITEAFF	TGTGCCAGCAGCTTAGCCCCGGGGATCACTGAAGCTTTCTTT
-	TRBJ1-3	-	TRBV6-1	CASSEGGGGNTIYF	TGTGCCAGCAGTGAAGGTGGGGGGGGAAACACCATATATTTT
-	TRBJ2-7	TRBD2	TRBV5-1	CASSLLVSSGIGEQYF	TGCGCCAGCAGCTTGTTAGTGTCAAGCGGGATAGGCGAGCAGTACTTC
-	TRBJ1-2	TRBD1	TRBV6-1	CASSLTRDSYYGYTF	TGTGCCAGCAGTTTAACACGGGACAGCTACTATGGCTACACCTTC
few	TRBJ2-1	TRBD2	TRBV6-1	CASSLSGSYNEQFF	TGTGCCAGCAGCCTTAGCGGGAGTTACAATGAGCAGTTCTTC
-	TRBJ2-5	-	TRBV29-1	CSVLPFGRCQETQYF	TGCAGCGTCCTCCCTTTTGGGAGGTGCCAAGAGACCCAGTACTTC
few	TRBJ1-4	-	TRBV4-3	CASSPSPPRQGDEKLFF	TGCGCCAGCAGCCCGTCACCTCCTCGGCAGGGTGATGAAAAACTGTTTTTT
-	TRBJ1-1	-	TRBV6-1	CASSLGGSNTEAFF	TGTGCCTCCTCACTGGGGGGGTCGAACACTGAAGCTTTCTTT
-	TRBJ2-1	TRBD1	TRBV6-5	CASSRDRYNEQFF	TGTGCCAGCAGCCGGGACAGATACAATGAGCAGTTCTTC
-	TRBJ2-5	TRBD1	TRBV5-1	CASRQGTQEAQYF	TGCGCCAGCAGACAGGGGACCCAAGAGGCCCAGTACTTC
-	TRBJ2-5	TRBD2	TRBV4-2	CASSQDGGLEETQYF	TGTGCCAGCAGCCAAGACGGAGGACTAGAAGAGACCCAGTACTTC
-	TRBJ2-1	-	TRBV6-1	CASSAERLTGSEQFF	TGTGCCAGCAGTGCCGAGAGACTAACAGGGAGTGAGCAGTTCTTC
-	TRBJ2-7	TRBD1	TRBV13	CASSPLDRGQGEQYF	TGTGCCAGCAGCCCACTCGACAGGGGGCAAGGCGAGCAGTACTTC
-	TRBJ2-1	-	TRBV5-8	CASSLVATEQFF	TGTGCCAGCAGCTTGGTAGCGACCGAGCAGTTCTTC
once	TRBJ1-5	TRBD1	TRBV19	CASSPRDRGRSNQPQHF	TGTGCCAGTAGTCCCCGGGACAGGGGAAGGAGCAATCAGCCCCAGCATTTT
few	TRBJ1-1	-	TRBV6-1	CASRGHANTEAFF	TGTGCCAGCAGAGGACACGCGAACACTGAAGCTTTCTTT
-	TRBJ2-1	TRBD2	TRBV7-9	CASSWTIAGGPYNEQFF	TGTGCCAGCAGCTGGACAATAGCGGGAGGGCCCTACAATGAGCAGTTCTTC
once	TRBJ1-2	TRBD1	TRBV18	CASSPGAGGPGNYGYTF	TGTGCCAGCTCACCGGGGGCAGGGGGCCCGGGGAACTATGGCTACACCTTC
once	TRBJ2-1	TRBD2	TRBV10-2	CASSEASGVYNEQFF	TGCGCCAGCAGTGAAGCTAGCGGGGTCTACAATGAGCAGTTCTTC
-	TRBJ2-7	TRBD2	TRBV7-2	CASSSTGLAGVVQYF	TGTGCCAGCAGCTCCACGGGACTAGCGGGAGTAGTGCAGTACTTC
-	TRBJ1-5	TRBD1	TRBV6-5	CASSQTGQGNQPQHF	TGTGCCAGCAGTCAAACGGGACAGGGAAATCAGCCCCAGCATTTT
-	TRBJ2-5	-	TRBV28	CASSFSTAQYF	TGTGCCAGCAGTTTTTCTACGGCCCAGTACTTC
-	TRBJ2-7	TRBD2	TRBV28	CASSLYGGGRSLSYEQYF	TGTGCCAGCAGTTTATACGGGGGGGGAAGGAGCCTCTCCTACGAGCAGTACTTC
-	TRBJ1-6	TRBD1	TRBV2	CASSVGQGDNSPLHF	TGTGCCAGCAGTGTGGGGCAGGGGGATAATTCACCCCTCCACTTT
-	TRBJ1-4	-	TRBV5-6	CASSLNRGYEKLFF	TGTGCCAGCAGCTTGAACAGAGGGTATGAAAAACTGTTTTTT
-	TRBJ2-7	TRBD2	TRBV7-6	CASSFRERDSEQYF	TGTGCCAGCAGCTTTAGGGAGCGGGACTCCGAGCAGTACTTC
-	TRBJ1-1	-	TRBV10-3	CAISEVREVNTEAFF	TGTGCCATCAGTGAGGTGAGGGAGGTGAACACTGAAGCTTTCTTT